This entry features one TCR beta chain sequence. The CDR3 is made up of 16 amino acids. The J segment lost 3 bases and the V segment lost 4 bases, leaving 6 bases of the junction unmatched. Germline lookup yields CDR1 MDHEN and CDR2 SYDVKM. Stated treatment: around 19 received Ad26.COV2.S at low or high dose, single or two shots; several received placebo; per-sample allocation not given. Repertoires come from day 63 after the first vaccine or placebo injection. The sample is drawn from a study of Ad26.COV2.S vaccination and SARS-CoV-2 variants. The protocol was immunoSEQ multiplex PCR, while the TCRdb copy is restricted to in-frame clones and leaves out a portion. The sample has about 400,000 clones, around 91% seen once.

The input for sequencing was peripheral blood, taken in a trial of Ad26.COV2.S vaccine versus placebo. The rearrangement links TRBV28 to TRBJ1-2, with 12 bases identical to TRBD1. This clonotype originated in a person between 18 and 59 years old who received the Ad26.COV2.S COVID-19 vaccine or a placebo. CDR3 sequence reads: CASSSAGTGGDYGYTF. CDR3 bases: TGTGCCAGCAGTTCCGCCGGGACAGGGGGCGACTATGGCTACACCTTC.